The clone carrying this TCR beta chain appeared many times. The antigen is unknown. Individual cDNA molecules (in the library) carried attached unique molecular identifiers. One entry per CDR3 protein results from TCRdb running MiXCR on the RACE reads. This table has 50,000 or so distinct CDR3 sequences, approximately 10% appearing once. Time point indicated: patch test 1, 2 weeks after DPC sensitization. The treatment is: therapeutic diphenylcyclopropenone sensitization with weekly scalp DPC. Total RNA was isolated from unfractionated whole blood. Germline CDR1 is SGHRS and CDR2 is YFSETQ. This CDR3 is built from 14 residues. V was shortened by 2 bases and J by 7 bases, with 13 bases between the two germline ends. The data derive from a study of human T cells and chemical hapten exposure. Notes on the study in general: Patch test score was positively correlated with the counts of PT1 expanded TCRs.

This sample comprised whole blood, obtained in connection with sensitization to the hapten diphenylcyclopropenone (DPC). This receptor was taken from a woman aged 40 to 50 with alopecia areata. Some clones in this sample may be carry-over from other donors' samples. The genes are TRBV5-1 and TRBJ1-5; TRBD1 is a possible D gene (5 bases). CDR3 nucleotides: TGCGCCAGCAGCTTAGAAGGGGAGGGCCAGCCCCAGCATTTT. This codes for CASSLEGEGQPQHF.